These 8 T cell receptor beta chains were all obtained from the same sample, sequenced in a study of blood T cell repertoires in COVID-19. Clones were sequenced by immunoSEQ multiplex PCR, and TCRdb holds only the in-frame ones, with some missing. The sample has 250,000 to 350,000 clones, 86% seen once. The specimen sequenced was peripheral blood. The receptors stem from a woman aged 25 to 39 with active or convalescent COVID-19.

This clone was seen once. This chain links TRBV9 with TRBJ2-5; D is perhaps TRBD2 (6 bases). CDR1 is SGDLS, CDR2 YYNGEE, per germline. This CDR3 is 14 amino acids long. Trimming pared 4 bases from V and 5 bases from J, leaving 15 bases between. CDR3 sequence reads: CASSPGLSVETQYF. In nucleotides, the CDR3 is TGTGCCAGCAGCCCGGGACTTTCCGTGGAGACCCAGTACTTC.

This chain joins TRBV10-3 and TRBJ2-5; D gene ambiguous. This CDR3 has 10 residues. Germline loops: CDR1 ENHRY, CDR2 SYGVKD. Between the trimmed V and J ends, which lost 11 bases and 5 bases, there was a span of 9 bases. CDR3 loop: CAVGTETQYF. As DNA, the CDR3 is TGTGCCGTCGGTACGGAGACCCAGTACTTC.

This rearrangement joins TRBV2 to TRBJ1-5; TRBD1 is a possible D gene (6 bases). The CDR3 sequence is 15 residues long. Looked up from germline, CDR1 is SNHLY and CDR2 is FYNNEI. Trimming removed 5 bases from V and 6 bases from J, with 17 bases in between. CDR3 sequence reads: CASSPGRGGGQPQHF. In DNA, the CDR3 is TGTGCCAGCAGTCCCGGCAGGGGTGGAGGTCAGCCCCAGCATTTT. Based on the CDR3 plus reference TRBV2 and TRBJ1-5, the full variable domain is EPEVTQTPSHQVTQMGQEVILRCVPISNHLYFYWYRQILGQKVEFLVSFYNNEISEKSEIFDDQFSVERPDGSNFTLKIRSTKLEDSAMYFCASSPGRGGGQPQHFGDGTRLSIL.

In the case of this clone: The junction shows a germline mismatch at one end, possibly a read error. This chain uses TRBV29-1 with TRBJ1-1; no definite D call. The CDR3 contains 11 residues. From germline, CDR1 is SQVTM and CDR2 ANQGSEA. The CDR3 DNA follows: TGCAGCCTTGACCGTAACACTGAAGCTTTCTTT. It yields the protein CSLDRNTEAFF.

The chain is built from TRBV5-1 and TRBJ2-7; possibly TRBD1 for D (6 bases). Trimming removed 0 bases from V and 4 bases from J, with 8 bases in between. The CDR3 has 13 amino acids. Germline lookup yields CDR1 SGHRS and CDR2 YFSETQ. CDR3 in amino acids: CASSLGGPYEQYF. CDR3 bases: TGCGCCAGCAGCTTGGGGGGGCCTTACGAGCAGTACTTC.

This chain's CDR3 is CASRSLTQTNTGELFF. The CDR3 region has the DNA TGTGCCAGCAGATCCCTCACACAGACGAACACCGGGGAGCTGTTTTTT. The chain links TRBV27 to TRBJ2-2; D is unresolved. V was trimmed by 6 bases and J by 0 bases, leaving 14 bases between them. Germline V gives CDR1 MNHEY, CDR2 SMNVEV (reference sequence). The CDR3 is 16 amino acids.

The rearrangement links TRBV6-5 to TRBJ1-2, with D unresolved. Germline V gene data show CDR1 as MNHEY and CDR2 as SVGAGI. The V end was cut by 4 bases, the J end by 8 bases, with 8 bases between. CDR3 size: 11 residues. The CDR3 nucleotides are TGTGCCAGCAGTTTCGCGGGGGGCTACACCTTC. This codes for CASSFAGGYTF.

V usage is TRBV19 and J usage is TRBJ2-7; D ambiguous. Per the germline V gene, CDR1 is LNHDA and CDR2 is SQIVND (reference sequence). Trimming took off 1 base at V and 4 bases at J, with 11 bases between the two ends. The CDR3 totals 14 residues. CDR3 loop: CASSIGAETYEQYF. The CDR3 nucleotides are TGTGCCAGTAGTATAGGTGCAGAGACATACGAGCAGTACTTC.